These 22 T cell receptor beta chains were sequenced from one sample in a study of identical twins. Each CDR3 protein gets one entry after TCRdb re-called the 5' RACE reads with MiXCR. The sample carries hundreds of thousands of distinct CDR3 sequences, 9% to 15% recorded once. These data are also associated with another study on yellow fever vaccine responses in identical twins.

The sequenced sample consisted of PBMCs. The receptors derive from a woman aged 18-35 years in good health.

The chain uses TRBV20-1 and TRBJ1-1, with D unresolved. V lost 3 bases to trimming and J lost 5 bases, with 4 bases between them. This CDR3 has 10 amino acids. Per the germline V gene, CDR1 is DFQATT and CDR2 is SNEGSKA (reference sequence). CDR3 in amino acids: CSASFTEAFF. The DNA for the CDR3 is TGCAGTGCTAGTTTTACTGAAGCTTTCTTT.

The gene calls are TRBV28 and TRBJ2-5; TRBD1 agrees at 9 bases. The V gene end was trimmed by 5 bases and the J gene end by 3 bases; junction bases not matched to a gene: 7. This CDR3 contains 15 residues. CDR1 is MDHEN, CDR2 SYDVKM, per germline. The CDR3 loop is CASSTSGTGKETQYF. In DNA, the CDR3 is TGTGCCAGCAGTACCTCCGGGACAGGGAAAGAGACCCAGTACTTC. Full variable domain (remainder filled in from reference TRBV28 and TRBJ2-5): DVKVTQSSRYLVKRTGEKVFLECVQDMDHENMFWYRQDPGLGLRLIYFSYDVKMKEKGDIPEGYSVSREKKERFSLILESASTNQTSMYLCASSTSGTGKETQYFGPGTRLLVL.

This clonotype was recorded a few times. The chain combines TRBV7-9 with TRBJ1-6, with unresolved D. CDR1 and CDR2 from the germline V gene are SEHNR and FQNEAQ (reference sequence). The CDR3 runs to 14 residues. Trimming pared 6 bases from V and 1 base from J, leaving 7 bases between. In DNA, the CDR3 is TGTGCCAGCAGTCCGACATCCTATAATTCACCCCTCCACTTT. This translates into CASSPTSYNSPLHF.

The chain carries TRBV3-1 and TRBJ2-2; weak D call: TRBD2 (6 bases). The CDR3 sequence is 16 residues long. The germline gives CDR1 LGHDT, CDR2 YNNKEL (reference sequence). V dropped 4 bases and J dropped 0 bases, with 12 bases sitting between them. This chain's CDR3 is CASSPRLAPNTGELFF. In DNA, the CDR3 is TGTGCCAGCAGCCCCCGGCTAGCGCCGAACACCGGGGAGCTGTTTTTT. Variable domain in full (rest from reference TRBV3-1 and TRBJ2-2): DTAVSQTPKYLVTQMGNDKSIKCEQNLGHDTMYWYKQDSKKFLKIMFSYNNKELIINETVPNRFSPKSPDKAHLNLHINSLELGDSAVYFCASSPRLAPNTGELFFGEGSRLTVL.

This clonotype was detected ten times or more. This sequence joins TRBV15 and TRBJ2-7; 10 bases are shared with TRBD2. Trimming at V came to 2 bases and at J to 2 bases, leaving 6 bases not matched to a gene. CDR1 LNHNV and CDR2 YYDKDF come from the germline V gene (reference sequence). The CDR3 totals 16 residues. Here the CDR3 reads CATSRKVLAGTYEQYF. DNA of the CDR3: TGTGCCACCAGCAGAAAAGTACTAGCGGGAACCTACGAGCAGTACTTC.

J is TRBJ2-2 and V is TRBV28; TRBD1 might be the D (5 bases). The germline V gene has CDR1 MDHEN and CDR2 SYDVKM. V was shortened by 4 bases and J by 1 base, with 13 bases between the two germline ends. The CDR3 loop spans 16 amino acids. The DNA of the CDR3 is TGTGCCAGCAGTTCCCATAGGGGTCTGAACACCGGGGAGCTGTTTTTT. This translates into CASSSHRGLNTGELFF. Variable domain in full (rest from reference TRBV28 and TRBJ2-2): DVKVTQSSRYLVKRTGEKVFLECVQDMDHENMFWYRQDPGLGLRLIYFSYDVKMKEKGDIPEGYSVSREKKERFSLILESASTNQTSMYLCASSSHRGLNTGELFFGEGSRLTVL.

This chain links TRBV5-1 with TRBJ1-5; weak D call: TRBD1 (6 bases). Trimming removed 4 bases from V and 1 base from J, with 12 bases in between. The germline V gene encodes CDR1 SGHRS and CDR2 YFSETQ. This CDR3 region has 15 residues. The CDR3 DNA sequence: TGCGCCAGCAGCACCTCAGGGGACAGCAATCAGCCCCAGCATTTT. Translating gives CASSTSGDSNQPQHF. Variable domain in full (rest from reference TRBV5-1 and TRBJ1-5): KAGVTQTPRYLIKTRGQQVTLSCSPISGHRSVSWYQQTPGQGLQFLFEYFSETQRNKGNFPGRFSGRQFSNSRSEMNVSTLELGDSALYLCASSTSGDSNQPQHFGDGTRLSIL.

With respect to this clonotype: A much larger clone lies a single base off, so this may be a read error. The CDR3 loop is CSVGNSANTRELFF. As DNA, the CDR3 is TGCAGCGTTGGTAACAGCGCGAACACCAGGGAGCTGTTTTTT. This chain connects TRBV29-1 to TRBJ2-2; no clear D gene. CDR1 is SQVTM, CDR2 ANQGSEA, per germline. The CDR3 loop spans 14 amino acids.

This clonotype was picked up many times. The chain has TRBV5-1 and TRBJ1-2; D gene ambiguous. Germline V gene lookup returns CDR1 SGHRS and CDR2 YFSETQ. CDR3 length: 15 residues. With 3 bases removed from V and 4 bases from J, the gap between germline ends came to 16 bases. Written as DNA, the CDR3 is TGCGCCAGCAGCTACGGGGAGACTAATGGCTATGGCTACACCTTC. It specifies CASSYGETNGYGYTF.

The V and J genes are TRBV7-2 and TRBJ2-3; D possibly matches TRBD1 or TRBD2 (5 bases each). Trimming removed 3 bases from V and 4 bases from J, with 14 bases in between. Germline CDR1 and CDR2: SGHTA and FQGNSA. The CDR3 consists of 15 residues. The chain's CDR3 is CASSLRGLGPDTQYF. CDR3 sequence (DNA): TGTGCCAGCAGCTTGAGGGGTTTGGGGCCAGATACGCAGTATTTT. Filled out from reference TRBV7-2 and TRBJ2-3, the complete variable domain reads GAGVSQSPSNKVTEKGKDVELRCDPISGHTALYWYRQSLGQGLEFLIYFQGNSAPDKSGLPSDRFSAERTGGSVSTLTIQRTQQEDSAVYLCASSLRGLGPDTQYFGPGTRLTVL.

The chain employs TRBV18 and TRBJ2-7; 7 bases align to TRBD1. In germline, CDR1 is KGHSH, CDR2 LQKENI. The V gene end was trimmed by 3 bases and the J gene end by 5 bases; junction bases not matched to a gene: 7. The CDR3 totals 14 residues. For the CDR3, the DNA is TGTGCCAGCTCACCGAGACAGGGTTCCCACGAGCAGTACTTC. It yields the protein CASSPRQGSHEQYF.

The V and J genes are TRBV9 and TRBJ2-1, with a possible D match to TRBD2 (5 bases). Trimming left V 3 bases short and J 0 bases short, with 22 bases between. The CDR3 covers 19 residues. CDR1 is SGDLS and CDR2 is YYNGEE in the germline V gene. The chain's CDR3 is CASSGLAGRKRPSYNEQFF. The CDR3 nucleotides are TGTGCCAGCAGCGGCCTAGCAGGTAGGAAGCGGCCCTCCTACAATGAGCAGTTCTTC. The entire variable domain, with the rest obtained from reference TRBV9 and TRBJ2-1, is as follows: DSGVTQTPKHLITATGQRVTLRCSPRSGDLSVYWYQQSLDQGLQFLIQYYNGEERAKGNILERFSAQQFPDLHSELNLSSLELGDSALYFCASSGLAGRKRPSYNEQFFGPGTRLTVL.

This clonotype was detected ten times or more. The chain recombines TRBV12-3 or TRBV12-4 with TRBJ1-1, with unresolved D. The CDR3 is 11 amino acids. Trimming left V 4 bases short and J 4 bases short, with 4 bases between. The CDR3 DNA reads as TGTGCCAGCAGTTCGGCCACTGAAGCTTTCTTT. This encodes CASSSATEAFF.

The chain is built from TRBV6-1 and TRBJ1-4; 8 bases are shared with TRBD1. The CDR3 spans 14 residues. V shed 3 bases, J shed 7 bases, and the junction held 4 bases outside the gene matches. CDR1 MNHNS and CDR2 SASEGT come from the germline V gene. Here the CDR3 reads CASSDRGLVEKLFF. DNA of the CDR3: TGTGCCAGCAGTGACAGGGGGCTGGTTGAAAAACTGTTTTTT.

This clonotype was counted a few times. The chain employs TRBV28 and TRBJ2-1, with 7 bases that match TRBD2. Germline V gene sequence: CDR1 MDHEN, CDR2 SYDVKM. CDR3 length: 12 amino acids. V lost 7 bases and J lost 6; bases outside the gene matches: 3. For the CDR3, the DNA is TGTGCCAGCAAAGCGGGAACCAATGAGCAGTTCTTC. Protein: CASKAGTNEQFF.

J is TRBJ2-6 and V is TRBV24-1, with D unresolved. CDR3 length: 17 residues. Trimming removed 2 bases from V and 0 bases from J, with 10 bases in between. Germline CDR1 and CDR2: KGHDR and SFDVKD. The CDR3 DNA follows: TGTGCCACCAGTGATTCGGTATATCGCTCTGGGGCCAACGTCCTGACTTTC. This gives the protein CATSDSVYRSGANVLTF.

This clonotype showed up many times. The chain is built from TRBV29-1 and TRBJ2-1; D uncertain. This CDR3 is built from 14 residues. CDR1 SQVTM and CDR2 ANQGSEA come from the germline V gene. V lost 4 bases and J lost 0, with 10 bases in between. In nucleotides, the CDR3 is TGCAGCGTTGTTCCACCTATCTCCTACAATGAGCAGTTCTTC. Its translation is CSVVPPISYNEQFF.

V gene TRBV7-7 combines with J gene TRBJ2-1; 12 nucleotides match TRBD2. Per germline, CDR1 SSHAT and CDR2 FNYEAQ (reference sequence). The V gene end was trimmed by 5 bases and the J gene end by 6 bases; junction bases not matched to a gene: 8. This CDR3 is built from 16 residues. The CDR3 DNA sequence: TGTGCCAGCAGCACTAGCAGACTAGCGGGGGCCAATGAGCAGTTCTTC. Translated: CASSTSRLAGANEQFF.

This clonotype was seen many times. The J gene is TRBJ2-7, the V gene TRBV28, with D hard to call. Trimming took off 5 bases at V and 0 bases at J, with 11 bases between the two ends. The CDR3 spans 14 residues. Looked up from germline, CDR1 is MDHEN and CDR2 is SYDVKM. CDR3 amino acids: CASSPPSYSYEQYF. In nucleotides, the CDR3 is TGTGCCAGCAGTCCACCCTCTTACTCCTACGAGCAGTACTTC.

The J gene is TRBJ2-1, the V gene TRBV20-1, with 14 bases that match TRBD2. V gave up 2 bases and J gave up 6 bases; unmatched junction bases: 9. The CDR3 sequence is 17 residues long. CDR1 and CDR2 (germline): DFQATT, SNEGSKA (reference sequence). CDR3 amino acids: CSARPTSGGVWGNEQFF. CDR3 bases: TGCAGTGCTAGACCGACTAGCGGGGGGGTCTGGGGCAATGAGCAGTTCTTC.

This sequence joins TRBV15 and TRBJ2-5; D is unclear. There are 12 residues in the CDR3. CDR1 is LNHNV, CDR2 YYDKDF, per germline (reference sequence). V lost 4 bases and J lost 8, with 11 bases in between. The CDR3 is CATSTTGHTQYF. CDR3 nucleotide sequence: TGTGCCACCAGCACGACTGGTCATACCCAGTACTTC.

This clonotype turned up a few times. This chain uses TRBV29-1 with TRBJ2-5; D possibly matches TRBD1 or TRBD2 (5 bases each). V was cut by 8 bases and J by 1 base, with 11 bases left in between. The CDR3 contains 12 residues. The V gene's germline CDR1 is SQVTM and CDR2 ANQGSEA. The CDR3 bases are TGCAGCACCCCGAGGGGCCAAGAGACCCAGTACTTC. Residues: CSTPRGQETQYF. Full variable domain (rest looked up from reference TRBV29-1 and TRBJ2-5): SAVISQKPSRDICQRGTSLTIQCQVDSQVTMMFWYRQQPGQSLTLIATANQGSEATYESGFVIDKFPISRPNLTFSTLTVSNMSPEDSSIYLCSTPRGQETQYFGPGTRLLVL.